Following are 22 T cell receptor beta chains from one sample sequenced in a study of beta chain features in type 1 diabetes. Reverse transcription of all isolated RNA meant that expressed TCRB transcripts were sequenced. TCRdb's copy holds only in-frame clones and misses some; the assay was immunoSEQ multiplex PCR. The sample comprises under 900,000 clones, roughly 15% of which are singletons, and 0.02% to 0.025% rests with the top ten. Sample: naive CD4+ T cells from blood. Receptors originate from a woman younger than 30 in good health.

The chain is built from TRBV7-9 and TRBJ2-1; 10 bases agree with TRBD2. CDR1 and CDR2 from the germline V gene are SEHNR and FQNEAQ (reference sequence). The CDR3 runs to 16 residues. The trim removed 7 bases at V and 9 bases at J, leaving 15 bases unmatched. The CDR3 sequence is CASIKPGLATVGEQFF. The DNA of the CDR3 is TGTGCCAGCATAAAACCGGGACTAGCGACGGTGGGTGAGCAGTTCTTC.

This rearrangement joins TRBV7-8 to TRBJ2-2; tentative D call: TRBD1 (6 bases). Germline V gene lookup returns CDR1 SGHVS and CDR2 FQNEAQ. CDR3 length: 15 residues. V gave up 0 bases and J gave up 7 bases, with 12 bases separating them. CDR3 region: CASSLANTGFGELFF. The CDR3 coding sequence is TGTGCCAGCAGCTTAGCGAACACAGGGTTCGGGGAGCTGTTTTTT.

This clone was seen more than once but under ten times. This chain connects TRBV14 to TRBJ2-1; perhaps D is TRBD1 or TRBD2 (5 bases each). The CDR3 spans 17 residues. Trimming took off 3 bases at V and 9 bases at J, with 24 bases between the two ends. Germline-derived CDR1 and CDR2 are SGHDN and FVKESK. This CDR3 reads CASSHDTGTAVISEQFF. The CDR3 nucleotides read TGTGCCAGCAGCCATGACACCGGGACGGCAGTTATTAGTGAGCAGTTCTTC.

Remarks on this clone: Within the sample, other DNA sequences also encode this same CDR3. The CDR3 DNA sequence: TGTGCCAGCAGTTTACCGGATCAAGAGACCCAGTACTTC. It is translated as CASSLPDQETQYF. The gene calls are TRBV28 and TRBJ2-5; D ambiguous. V was clipped by 2 bases and J by 2 bases, with 6 bases between them. Germline loops: CDR1 MDHEN, CDR2 SYDVKM. This CDR3 region has 13 residues.

This clone was seen a few times. This chain links TRBV5-1 with TRBJ1-1; D gene uncertain. Per the germline V gene, CDR1 is SGHRS and CDR2 is YFSETQ. The length of the CDR3 is 14 residues. Trimming cost V 0 bases and J 3 bases, with 9 bases left between them. CDR3 DNA: TGCGCCAGCAGCTTGGCCGGTATGGACACTGAAGCTTTCTTT. Residues: CASSLAGMDTEAFF.

This chain uses TRBV4-2 with TRBJ2-7; maybe TRBD2 (6 bases). The CDR3 covers 15 residues. Trimming left V 4 bases short and J 0 bases short, with 13 bases between. The germline V gene has CDR1 LGHNA and CDR2 YNFKEQ. In DNA, the CDR3 is TGTGCCAGCAGCCGAAACCCGGGGGACTCCTACGAGCAGTACTTC. As protein: CASSRNPGDSYEQYF.

This clone has just a few counts. The V and J genes are TRBV10-2 and TRBJ1-2; no reliable D call. V was cut by 8 bases and J by 2 bases, with 12 bases left in between. The length of the CDR3 is 13 residues. The germline V gene has CDR1 WSHSY and CDR2 SAAADI. The CDR3 DNA reads TGCGCCAGCGGAACAGAGGTGAACTATGGCTACACCTTC. Its protein is CASGTEVNYGYTF.

The chain has TRBV11-2 and TRBJ2-5; 9 bases are shared with TRBD1. The J call may be mistaken, given a closer DNA end match to TRBJ2-7. Germline CDR1 and CDR2: SGHAT and FQNNGV. The CDR3 is 14 amino acids. The CDR3, as DNA: TGTGCCAGCAGCTTAAGGGACAGGGTTTACGAGCAGTACTTC. Amino acid sequence: CASSLRDRVYEQYF.

V is TRBV4-3 and J is TRBJ2-3; no definite D call. The CDR3 totals 17 residues. Germline lookup yields CDR1 LGHNA and CDR2 YSLEER. V was trimmed by 0 bases and J by 2 bases, leaving 15 bases between them. The CDR3 DNA sequence: TGCGCCAGCAGCCAAGAGGCGGCTGGTGGGCTCACAGATACGCAGTATTTT. Its protein is CASSQEAAGGLTDTQYF.

The gene calls are TRBV29-1 and TRBJ2-3; perhaps TRBD1 as D (6 bases). CDR1 is SQVTM and CDR2 is ANQGSEA in the germline V gene. V lost 6 bases to trimming and J lost 2 bases, with 12 bases between them. The CDR3 has 13 residues. The DNA of the CDR3 is TGCAGCGTCTCCGGGACAATCACAGATACGCAGTATTTT. Encoded protein: CSVSGTITDTQYF.

A few counts support this clone. V gene TRBV5-5 combines with J gene TRBJ1-2; TRBD1 agrees at 8 bases. With 4 bases clipped from V and 3 bases from J, the junction kept 2 bases outside the gene matches. The CDR3 spans 13 residues. Germline values: CDR1 SGHKS, CDR2 YYEKEE (reference sequence). CDR3 DNA sequence: TGTGCCAGCAGCCTGACAGGGGACTATGGCTACACCTTC. This codes for CASSLTGDYGYTF.

The chain employs TRBV4-1 and TRBJ2-7; D is uncertain. V gave up 1 base and J gave up 2 bases, with 9 bases separating them. This CDR3 comprises 14 residues. The V gene's germline CDR1 is MGHRA and CDR2 YSYEKL. CDR3 amino acids: CASSQGQYPYEQYF. The CDR3 bases are TGCGCCAGCAGCCAAGGGCAGTATCCCTACGAGCAGTACTTC.

This clone was picked up a small number of times. The CDR3 loop reads CASSERGNTEAFF. CDR3 DNA: TGTGCCAGCAGTGAACGGGGGAACACTGAAGCTTTCTTT. This chain joins TRBV6-5 and TRBJ1-1; no definite D call. The CDR3 is made up of 13 amino acids. The germline V gene has CDR1 MNHEY and CDR2 SVGAGI. Trimming pared 5 bases from V and 1 base from J, leaving 8 bases between.

The rearrangement links TRBV19 to TRBJ1-5, with D possibly matching TRBD1 (6 bases). Germline CDR1 and CDR2: LNHDA and SQIVND (reference sequence). This CDR3 has 15 residues. Trimming shortened V by 8 bases and J by 0 bases, and 14 bases separated the two germline ends. The CDR3 DNA reads TGTGCCAGTCGAATCGGGACAACTAGCAATCAGCCCCAGCATTTT. Residues: CASRIGTTSNQPQHF. Complete variable domain (other parts from reference TRBV19 and TRBJ1-5): DGGITQSPKYLFRKEGQNVTLSCEQNLNHDAMYWYRQDPGQGLRLIYYSQIVNDFQKGDIAEGYSVSREKKESFPLTVTSAQKNPTAFYLCASRIGTTSNQPQHFGDGTRLSIL.

In regard to this clone: Compared with germline, one end of the junction differs, possibly owing to a read error. The gene calls are TRBV18 and TRBJ2-1, with 8 bases fitting TRBD1. CDR1 and CDR2 (germline): KGHSH, LQKENI. This CDR3 is built from 16 residues. The DNA of the CDR3 is TGTGCCAGCTCCCCACCATTTGGACAGGGATACAATGAGCAGTTCTTC. Protein sequence: CASSPPFGQGYNEQFF.

This chain joins TRBV10-3 and TRBJ2-6; 9 nucleotides align to TRBD1. There are 18 residues in the CDR3. V was pared by 6 bases and J by 4 bases, with 13 bases of the junction left unmatched. CDR1 and CDR2 (germline): ENHRY, SYGVKD. The CDR3 sequence: CAISQTGTGLEGANVLTF. The CDR3 DNA follows: TGTGCCATCAGCCAAACCGGGACAGGGTTGGAGGGGGCCAACGTCCTGACTTTC.

In its sample, this clone was seen a few times. V is TRBV21-1 and J is TRBJ2-7; TRBD2 was called by the table and not checked on the DNA. TRBV21-1 constitutes a pseudogene. The CDR3 is 12 residues long. CDR3 in amino acids: CASSGREDEQYF. The DNA for the CDR3 is TGTGCCAGCAGCGGCAGGGAGGACGAGCAGTACTTC.

This chain links TRBV28 with TRBJ2-3; D remains unclear. CDR1 MDHEN and CDR2 SYDVKM come from the germline V gene. Between the trimmed V and J ends, which lost 4 bases and 3 bases, there was a span of 17 bases. The CDR3 is 16 residues long. The CDR3 here is CASSSRSRFWTDTQYF. In DNA, the CDR3 is TGTGCCAGCAGTTCGCGGAGCAGGTTCTGGACAGATACGCAGTATTTT.

This clone was detected a few times. This chain links TRBV10-3 with TRBJ1-2; 8 bases agree with TRBD1. The ends lost 3 bases at V and 8 bases at J; junction bases unmatched: 11. Germline V gives CDR1 ENHRY, CDR2 SYGVKD. This CDR3 contains 15 residues. CDR3 sequence: CAISDPSSRDRGYTF. CDR3 nucleotide sequence: TGTGCCATCAGTGATCCGTCCTCCCGGGACAGGGGCTACACCTTC.

This clone was seen a handful of times. This chain joins TRBV9 and TRBJ2-1, with 8 bases lining up with TRBD2. The CDR3 covers 15 residues. Germline assignment: CDR1 SGDLS and CDR2 YYNGEE. The V segment lost 0 bases and the J segment 9 bases; nucleotides outside the gene matches: 8. The CDR3 nucleotides read TGTGCCAGCAGCGTAGGAGCGGGAGTATATACTGAGCAGTTCTTC. It translates to CASSVGAGVYTEQFF.

This clone was counted a few times. This rearrangement joins TRBV7-9 to TRBJ1-4; maybe TRBD1 (6 bases). Germline lookup yields CDR1 SEHNR and CDR2 FQNEAQ (reference sequence). CDR3 length: 15 residues. V gave up 1 base and J gave up 5 bases, with 11 bases separating them. This CDR3 reads CASSLDTGFNEKLFF. The CDR3 region has the DNA TGTGCCAGCAGCTTAGATACAGGGTTCAATGAAAAACTGTTTTTT. The variable domain in full, completed from reference TRBV7-9 and TRBJ1-4, reads DTGVSQNPRHKITKRGQNVTFRCDPISEHNRLYWYRQTLGQGPEFLTYFQNEAQLEKSRLLSDRFSAERPKGSFSTLEIQRTEQGDSAMYLCASSLDTGFNEKLFFGSGTQLSVL.

This clone has a handful of counts. The chain has TRBV4-1 and TRBJ2-1; 7 bases map to TRBD1. Germline-derived CDR1 and CDR2 are MGHRA and YSYEKL. V lost 3 bases, J lost 0 bases, and 8 bases stayed unmatched. The CDR3 spans 17 residues. The CDR3 nucleotides are TGCGCCAGCAGCCATTCTCCGGGACAGTACTCCTACAATGAGCAGTTCTTC. Its translation is CASSHSPGQYSYNEQFF.